This note documents a single T cell receptor (beta chain) sequence. What it binds is unknown. The data are from a study of tumor-infiltrating lymphocytes in primary liver carcinoma. The wider study: The study enrolled male and female patients aged 30 to 69 years. Among the tumors, stages were T1-T3 N0M0 and sizes about 4 to 11 cm. Study-wide results and caveats: Tumor region pairs outstripped tumor-adjacent and tumor-blood pairs in overlap.

Using a constant-region primer together with ProtoScript II reverse transcriptase, TCR beta cDNA was made from approximately 0.55 ug of total RNA. ARM-PCR, slightly modified, supplied the TCR beta libraries through three nested multiplex PCR rounds. The first two PCR rounds, around 10 cycles each, used TRBV1-TRBV30 forward primers and a C-beta reverse primer. Via MiXCR, TCRdb re-called the multiplex PCR reads, giving one row per CDR3 protein. Here the sample spans 300,000 to 400,000 distinct CDR3 sequences, over 55% being singletons. CDR3 length: 15 residues. The V and J ends lost 7 bases and 1 base, in that order; junction bases with no gene match: 8. Germline CDR1 is MDHEN and CDR2 is SYDVKM. The source of the blood RNA was unsorted whole blood, and germline DNA was extracted as well. About 4 milliliters of peripheral blood were gathered ahead of the operation.

Material for sequencing was peripheral blood. This receptor was obtained from a man in his forties with primary liver carcinoma and hepatitis B virus infection. The J gene is TRBJ2-7, the V gene TRBV28; 9 bases map to TRBD2. The CDR3: CASNITSGPSYEQYF. DNA for the CDR3: TGTGCCAGCAATATCACTAGCGGGCCTTCCTACGAGCAGTACTTC.